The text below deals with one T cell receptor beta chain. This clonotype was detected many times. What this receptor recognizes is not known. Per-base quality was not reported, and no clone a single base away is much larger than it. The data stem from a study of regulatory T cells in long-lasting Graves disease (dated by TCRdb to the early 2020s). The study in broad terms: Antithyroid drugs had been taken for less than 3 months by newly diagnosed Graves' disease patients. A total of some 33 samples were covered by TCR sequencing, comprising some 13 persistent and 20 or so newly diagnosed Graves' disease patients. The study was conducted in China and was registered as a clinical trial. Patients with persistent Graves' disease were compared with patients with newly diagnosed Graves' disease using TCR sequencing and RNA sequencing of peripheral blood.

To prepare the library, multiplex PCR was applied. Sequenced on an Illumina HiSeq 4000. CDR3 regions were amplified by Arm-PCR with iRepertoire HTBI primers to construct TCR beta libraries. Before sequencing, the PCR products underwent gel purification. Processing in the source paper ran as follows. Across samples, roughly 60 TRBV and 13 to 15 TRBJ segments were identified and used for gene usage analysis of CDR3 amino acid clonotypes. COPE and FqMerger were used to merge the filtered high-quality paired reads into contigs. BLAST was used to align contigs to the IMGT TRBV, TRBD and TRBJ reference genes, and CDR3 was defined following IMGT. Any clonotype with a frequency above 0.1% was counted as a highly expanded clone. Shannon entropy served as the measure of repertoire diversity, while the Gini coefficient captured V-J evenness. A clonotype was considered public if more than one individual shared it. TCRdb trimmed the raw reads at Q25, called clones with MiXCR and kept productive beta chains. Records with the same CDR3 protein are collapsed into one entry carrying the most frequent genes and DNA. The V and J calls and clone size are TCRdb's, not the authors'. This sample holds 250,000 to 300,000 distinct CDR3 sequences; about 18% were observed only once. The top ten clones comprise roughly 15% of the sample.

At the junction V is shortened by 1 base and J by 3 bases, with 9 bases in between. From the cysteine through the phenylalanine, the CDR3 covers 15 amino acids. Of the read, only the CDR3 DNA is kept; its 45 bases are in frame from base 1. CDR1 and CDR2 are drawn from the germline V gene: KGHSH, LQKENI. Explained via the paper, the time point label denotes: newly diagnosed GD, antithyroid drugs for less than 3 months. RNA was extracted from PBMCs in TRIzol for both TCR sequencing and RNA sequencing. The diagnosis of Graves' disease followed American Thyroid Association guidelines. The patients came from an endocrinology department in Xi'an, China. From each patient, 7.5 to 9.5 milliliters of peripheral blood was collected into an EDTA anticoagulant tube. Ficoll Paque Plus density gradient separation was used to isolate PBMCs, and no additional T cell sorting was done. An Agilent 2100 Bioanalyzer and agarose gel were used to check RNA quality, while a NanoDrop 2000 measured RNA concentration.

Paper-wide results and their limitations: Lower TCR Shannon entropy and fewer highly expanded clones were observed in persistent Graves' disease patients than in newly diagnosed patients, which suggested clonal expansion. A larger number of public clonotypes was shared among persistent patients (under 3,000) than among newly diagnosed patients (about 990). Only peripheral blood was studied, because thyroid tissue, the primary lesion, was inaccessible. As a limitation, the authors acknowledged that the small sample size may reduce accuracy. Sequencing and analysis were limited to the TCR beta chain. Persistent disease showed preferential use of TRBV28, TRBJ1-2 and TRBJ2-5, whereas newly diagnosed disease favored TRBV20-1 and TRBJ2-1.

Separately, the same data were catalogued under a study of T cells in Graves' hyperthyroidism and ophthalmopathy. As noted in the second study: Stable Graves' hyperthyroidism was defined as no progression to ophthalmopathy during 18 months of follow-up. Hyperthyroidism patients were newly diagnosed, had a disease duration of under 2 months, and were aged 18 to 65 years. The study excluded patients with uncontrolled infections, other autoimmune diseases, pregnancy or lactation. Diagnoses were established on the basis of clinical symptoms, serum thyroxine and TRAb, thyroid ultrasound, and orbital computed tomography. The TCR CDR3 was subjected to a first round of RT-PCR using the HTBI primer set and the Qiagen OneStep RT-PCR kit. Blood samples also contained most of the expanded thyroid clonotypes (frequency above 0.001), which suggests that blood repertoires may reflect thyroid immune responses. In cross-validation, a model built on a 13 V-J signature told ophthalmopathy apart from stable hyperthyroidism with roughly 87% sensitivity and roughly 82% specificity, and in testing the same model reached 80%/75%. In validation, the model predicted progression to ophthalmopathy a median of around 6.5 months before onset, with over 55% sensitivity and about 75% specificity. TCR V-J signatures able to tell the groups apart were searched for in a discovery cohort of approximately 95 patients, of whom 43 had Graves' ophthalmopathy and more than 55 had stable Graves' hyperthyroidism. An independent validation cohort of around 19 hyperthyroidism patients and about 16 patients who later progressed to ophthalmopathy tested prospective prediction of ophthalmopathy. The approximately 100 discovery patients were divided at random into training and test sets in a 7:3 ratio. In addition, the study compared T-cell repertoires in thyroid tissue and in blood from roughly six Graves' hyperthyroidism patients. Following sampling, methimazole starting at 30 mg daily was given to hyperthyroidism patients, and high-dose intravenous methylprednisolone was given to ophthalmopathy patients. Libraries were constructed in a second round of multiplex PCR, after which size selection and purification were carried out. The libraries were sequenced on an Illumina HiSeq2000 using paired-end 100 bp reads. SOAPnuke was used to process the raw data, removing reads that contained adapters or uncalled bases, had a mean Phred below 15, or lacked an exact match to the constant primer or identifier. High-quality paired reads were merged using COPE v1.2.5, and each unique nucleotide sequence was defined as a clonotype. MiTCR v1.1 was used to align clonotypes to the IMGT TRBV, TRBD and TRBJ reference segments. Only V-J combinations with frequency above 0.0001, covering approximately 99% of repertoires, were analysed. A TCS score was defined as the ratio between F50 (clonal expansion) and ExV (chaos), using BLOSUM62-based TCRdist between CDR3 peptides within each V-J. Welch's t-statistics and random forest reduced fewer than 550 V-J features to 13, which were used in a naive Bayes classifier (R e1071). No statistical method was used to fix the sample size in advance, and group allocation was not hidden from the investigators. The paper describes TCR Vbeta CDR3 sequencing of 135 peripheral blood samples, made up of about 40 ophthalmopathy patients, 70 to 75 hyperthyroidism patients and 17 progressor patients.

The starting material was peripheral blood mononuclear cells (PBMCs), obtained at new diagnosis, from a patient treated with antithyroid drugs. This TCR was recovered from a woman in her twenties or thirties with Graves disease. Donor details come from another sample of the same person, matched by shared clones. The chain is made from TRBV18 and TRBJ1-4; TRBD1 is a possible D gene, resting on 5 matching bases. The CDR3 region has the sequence CASSPQTASNEKLFF. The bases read TGTGCCAGCTCACCACAGACAGCTTCTAATGAAAAACTGTTTTTT.